The rows below give T cell receptor beta chains drawn from one sample of a study of T cells in Graves' hyperthyroidism and ophthalmopathy. MiXCR was run by TCRdb on the multiplex PCR reads, yielding one entry per CDR3 protein. Counted here are roughly 250,000 distinct CDR3 sequences, less than 15% occurring once; the ten biggest clones make up roughly 14%. Sequenced sample: blood. Receptors were obtained from a woman aged 40 to 49 with Graves' hyperthyroidism that later progressed to Graves' ophthalmopathy. Each CDR3 is given with its conserved first and last residue. Fields, in order: D gene, J gene, V gene, clone size, CDR3 DNA, CDR3 protein. D genes are given only for firm matches. The size entry is marked missing in some rows and otherwise reads once, few, many or a size class.

>NA|TRBJ2-1|TRBV5-1|many
TGCGCCAGCAGCTTGGCCTATCGACAGAAGCAGTTCTTC
CASSLAYRQKQFF
>NA|TRBJ1-3|TRBV4-1|few
TGCGCCAGCAGCCAAGATGCGGGAGGAATGTCTTGGAACACCATATATTTT
CASSQDAGGMSWNTIYF
>NA|TRBJ2-3|TRBV28|many
TGTGCCAGCAGTTCCTACCTCCCGGCGAAGGAAGGGTTCACAGATACGCAGTATTTT
CASSSYLPAKEGFTDTQYF
>TRBD2|TRBJ2-5|TRBV12-3/TRBV12-4|many
TGTGCCAGCACCCCGGGACTAGAAGAGACCCAGTACTTC
CASTPGLEETQYF
>TRBD1|TRBJ1-2|TRBV5-5|many
TGTGCCAGCAGCCCCGGGACAGGGGGTTGGAACTATGGCTACACCTTC
CASSPGTGGWNYGYTF
>NA|TRBJ2-2|TRBV29-1|many
TGCAGCGTTTATGAGGGTGACACCGGGGAGCTGTTTTTT
CSVYEGDTGELFF
>NA|TRBJ2-7|TRBV6-6|many
TGTGCCAGCAGTTACTCTGGGAGGCTTGGGAACGAGCAGTACTTC
CASSYSGRLGNEQYF
>TRBD1|TRBJ2-5|TRBV5-8|NA
TGTGCCAGCAGCTCCTCCACAGGGGTTCAAGAGACCCAGTACTTC
CASSSSTGVQETQYF
>TRBD2|TRBJ2-1|TRBV19|many
TGTGCCAGTAGTATTCTGGCGGGAGGGCCGCAGTTCTTC
CASSILAGGPQFF
>NA|TRBJ2-1|TRBV2|many
TGTGCCAGCAGTACCGACCGAGGCTCCTACAATGAGCAGTTCTTC
CASSTDRGSYNEQFF
>NA|TRBJ2-3|TRBV6-1|many
TGTGCCAGCAGTATAAAGTGGCCAGATACGCAGTATTTT
CASSIKWPDTQYF
>TRBD2|TRBJ2-1|TRBV3-1|many
TGTGCCAGCAGCCAAGATGTCGCTAGCGGTTACAATGAGCAGTTCTTC
CASSQDVASGYNEQFF
>TRBD1|TRBJ2-1|TRBV5-1|many
TGCGCCAGCAGCTCGCTCCGGGACAGGGGGCTAAATGAGCAGTTCTTC
CASSSLRDRGLNEQFF
>NA|TRBJ1-1|TRBV12-3/TRBV12-4|many
TGTGCCAGCAGTTTAAATACCCCGGCGTACACTGAAGCTTTCTTT
CASSLNTPAYTEAFF
>NA|TRBJ2-3|TRBV3-1|many
TGTGCCAGCAGCCAAAGGGCCTCAGATACGCAGTATTTT
CASSQRASDTQYF
>TRBD2|TRBJ2-1|TRBV6-2/TRBV6-3|few
TGTGCCAGCAGACGGGCTAGCGGGATAGCTGAGCAGTTCTTC
CASRRASGIAEQFF
>NA|TRBJ2-7|TRBV27|few
TGTGCCAGCAGTTTATTTGGAAACTCCTACGAGCAGTACTTC
CASSLFGNSYEQYF
>NA|TRBJ1-1|TRBV14|few
TGTGCCAGCAGCCAAGAGATGAACACTGAAGCTTTCTTT
CASSQEMNTEAFF
>NA|TRBJ1-4|TRBV2|many
TGTGCCAGCAGGCCGGTCTATGAAAAACTGTTTTTT
CASRPVYEKLFF
>NA|TRBJ1-6|TRBV2|many
TGTGCCAGCTTCAGGTCAGGGATATGGTTAAATTCACCCCTCCACTTT
CASFRSGIWLNSPLHF
>NA|TRBJ2-6|TRBV28|NA
TGTGCCAGCAGTCCCAATCCGGGTACTGGGGCCAACGTCCTGACTTTC
CASSPNPGTGANVLTF
>NA|TRBJ2-2|TRBV20-1|many
TGCAGTGCTAGAGATACGTACACCGGGGAGCTGTTTTTT
CSARDTYTGELFF
>NA|TRBJ2-1|TRBV3-1|NA
TGTGCCAGCAGCCACCCGAAGGGGGATATCTACAATGAGCAGTTCTTC
CASSHPKGDIYNEQFF
>NA|TRBJ2-1|TRBV5-6|NA
TGTGCCAGCAGCTTGGGACTTATCTACAATGAGCAGTTCTTC
CASSLGLIYNEQFF
>TRBD2|TRBJ2-5|TRBV2|many
TGTGCCACCGCTGGGGCTAGCGGTATTGCGGAGACCCAGTACTTC
CATAGASGIAETQYF
>NA|TRBJ2-5|TRBV6-1|many
TGTGCCAGCAGTGAATTTGGGACTCCCATAGGGACCCAGTACTTC
CASSEFGTPIGTQYF
>TRBD2|TRBJ2-1|TRBV18|many
TGTGCCAGCTCACCCCGGGAGGGCTACAATGAGCAGTTCTTC
CASSPREGYNEQFF
>NA|TRBJ2-6|TRBV19|many
TGTGCCAGTAGGCGGGGCCACTCTGGGGCCAACGTCCTGACTTTC
CASRRGHSGANVLTF
>TRBD2|TRBJ2-1|TRBV11-3|few
TGTGTCAGCAGCTTTGGTCGTTTTAGCGGGTGGACTAACAATGAGCAGTTCTTC
CVSSFGRFSGWTNNEQFF
>NA|TRBJ1-1|TRBV7-6|many
TGTGCCAGCAGGGGTTTGATCACTGAAGCTTTCTTT
CASRGLITEAFF
>NA|TRBJ2-3|TRBV15|many
TGTGCCACCAGCAGAAGCCAGGATACGCAGTATTTT
CATSRSQDTQYF
>TRBD1|TRBJ1-1|TRBV20-1|many
TGCAGTGCTAGAGAACAGGGGGATCGAGAAGCTTTCTTT
CSAREQGDREAFF
>NA|TRBJ1-1|TRBV7-9|many
TGTGCCAGCAGCGCCACAGCTGAAGCTTTCTTT
CASSATAEAFF
>NA|TRBJ2-5|TRBV28|many
TGTGCCAGCAGTTGGACGGAAGAGACCCAGTACTTC
CASSWTEETQYF
>NA|TRBJ1-2|TRBV18|few
TGTGCCAGCTCACCCCGGATAGGGGATACCTATGGCTACACCTTC
CASSPRIGDTYGYTF
>TRBD1|TRBJ2-7|TRBV3-1|many
TGTGCCAGCAGCCGACAGGGAAAATTCGACGAGCAGTACTTC
CASSRQGKFDEQYF
>TRBD2|TRBJ2-7|TRBV10-3|medium-sized
TGTGCCATCAGTCCCCTTGGGGGGACTAGCGGGAGGAGCGACTACGAGCAGTACTTC
CAISPLGGTSGRSDYEQYF
>NA|TRBJ2-3|TRBV20-1|few
TGCAGTGCTAGATATGGCAGCAGGGGTACAGATACGCAGTATTTT
CSARYGSRGTDTQYF
>TRBD1|TRBJ2-5|TRBV6-1|many
TGTGCCAGCAGTCCTGGGACAGCCCCTTGGGAGACCCAGTACTTC
CASSPGTAPWETQYF
>TRBD2|TRBJ2-1|TRBV19|many
TGTGCCAGCACGCCGGGACTAGCGGGAAACAATGAGCAGTTCTTC
CASTPGLAGNNEQFF
>TRBD2|TRBJ2-6|TRBV3-1|NA
TGTGCCAGCAGCCGTACCGGGGGGGCCCCTACCGGGGCCAACGTCCTGACTTTC
CASSRTGGAPTGANVLTF
>NA|TRBJ1-6|TRBV2|many
TGTGCCAGCAGTGAAGGTACTGCCGCTAATTCACCCCTCCACTTT
CASSEGTAANSPLHF
>NA|TRBJ1-3|TRBV12-3/TRBV12-4|many
TGTGCCAGCAGTTTACTGGGGGGAAACACCATATATTTT
CASSLLGGNTIYF